These 28 T cell receptor beta chains originate from one sample sequenced in a study of T cells in Graves' hyperthyroidism and ophthalmopathy. Amplification of TCR beta CDR3 regions used RNA as the template. The HTBI set primed first-round TCR CDR3 RT-PCR. TCRdb reanalysed the multiplex PCR reads using MiXCR and keeps one entry per CDR3 protein. The data contain approximately 530,000 distinct CDR3 sequences, over 15% of them singletons. The sequencing sample was made of blood. The source is a woman under 30 with Graves' hyperthyroidism.

This chain joins TRBV6-1 and TRBJ1-2, with D unresolved. The CDR3 is made up of 14 amino acids. Trimming pared 1 base from V and 8 bases from J, leaving 14 bases between. Germline V CDR1 and CDR2: MNHNS, SASEGT. DNA for the CDR3: TGTGCCAGCAGTGAAGTCTCTTTGGGGTTGGGCTACACCTTC. Translation gives CASSEVSLGLGYTF.

The CDR3 nucleotides are TGTGCCAGCAGCCAACTGAACCTCCCGGGACAAAAGCAGTTCTTC. Its translation is CASSQLNLPGQKQFF. This chain uses TRBV3-1 with TRBJ2-1, with D maybe TRBD1 (6 bases). The V gene lost 2 bases and the J gene lost 11 bases, with 19 bases spanning the gap. The length of the CDR3 is 15 residues. Looked up from germline, CDR1 is LGHDT and CDR2 is YNNKEL (reference sequence).

As to this clonotype: Given a much more abundant clone one base away, this may be a read error. CDR3 DNA: TGTGCCAGCAGCTTGGGTGACAGGGGACCAGCTGATGAAAAACTGTTTTTT. It yields the protein CASSLGDRGPADEKLFF. The gene calls are TRBV5-5 and TRBJ1-4, with 8 bases matching TRBD1. From germline, CDR1 is SGHKS and CDR2 YYEKEE (reference sequence). Trimming cost V 0 bases and J 6 bases; bases outside gene matches: 10. The CDR3 has 17 residues.

Ten or more counts support this clonotype. The gene calls are TRBV12-3 or TRBV12-4 and TRBJ1-5; D possibly corresponds to TRBD1 (6 bases). V lost 1 base and J lost 9, with 28 bases in between. The CDR3 runs 19 residues. The CDR3 protein is CASSLGWERDTRWEGPQHF. CDR3 nucleotide sequence: TGTGCCAGCAGTTTAGGATGGGAACGGGACACCAGGTGGGAAGGGCCCCAGCATTTT.

This clonotype was seen ten or more times. The rearrangement joins TRBV7-8 to TRBJ1-4, with TRBD1 matching 11 bases. The V and J ends lost 4 bases and 7 bases, in that order; junction bases with no gene match: 5. CDR3 length: 15 residues. The germline V gene has CDR1 SGHVS and CDR2 FQNEAQ. This chain's CDR3 is CASSSRTGGTEKLFF. For the CDR3, the DNA is TGTGCCAGCAGCTCCCGGACAGGGGGCACTGAAAAACTGTTTTTT.

This clonotype was detected many times. CDR3 amino acids: CSASKTSGGIRDEQFF. The CDR3 bases are TGCAGTGCTAGCAAGACTAGCGGGGGAATTAGGGATGAGCAGTTCTTC. The chain couples TRBV20-1 to TRBJ2-1; 12 bases fit TRBD2. Germline loops: CDR1 DFQATT, CDR2 SNEGSKA (reference sequence). This CDR3 has 16 amino acids. The J segment lost 8 bases and the V segment lost 3 bases, leaving 11 bases of the junction unmatched.

The genes are TRBV11-2 and TRBJ1-5; TRBD1 agrees at 9 bases. The CDR3 has 16 residues. Germline assignment: CDR1 SGHAT and CDR2 FQNNGV. The V gene end was trimmed by 5 bases and the J gene end by 1 base; junction bases not matched to a gene: 6. CDR3 nucleotides: TGTGCCAGCAGCCCCGGGACAGGGTGGAGCAATCAGCCCCAGCATTTT. It encodes CASSPGTGWSNQPQHF.

This clonotype was counted ten times or more. The rearrangement joins TRBV11-3 to TRBJ2-5; 7 bases fit TRBD1. J gave up 3 bases and V 5 bases, and 9 bases lay outside the gene matches. This CDR3 contains 15 residues. Germline CDR1 and CDR2: SGHNT and YENEEA. This CDR3 reads CASSPWTGREETQYF. CDR3 sequence (DNA): TGTGCCAGCAGCCCCTGGACAGGACGAGAAGAGACCCAGTACTTC.

This clonotype was seen more than once but under ten times. The DNA for the CDR3 is TGCGCCAGTAGGATCGGGCAGACGAACACTGAAGCTTTCTTT. Amino acids: CASRIGQTNTEAFF. The V gene is TRBV5-1, the J gene TRBJ1-1, with unresolved D. V was pared by 8 bases and J by 1 base, with 15 bases between. This CDR3 region has 14 residues. The germline gives CDR1 SGHRS, CDR2 YFSETQ.

There are many counts of this clonotype. This chain uses TRBV12-3 or TRBV12-4 with TRBJ1-5; 8 bases fit TRBD1. Losses at the gene ends were 6 bases for V and 2 bases for J; bases not matched to a gene: 6. The CDR3 extends over 15 amino acids. For the CDR3, the DNA is TGTGCCAGCAGAGCGACAGGGGATGGCAATCAGCCCCAGCATTTT. It specifies CASRATGDGNQPQHF.

The table lists this clonotype with a few counts. The chain carries TRBV27 and TRBJ2-1; 14 bases agree with TRBD2. J was trimmed by 8 bases and V by 5 bases; bases with no gene match: 11. The germline gives CDR1 MNHEY, CDR2 SMNVEV (reference sequence). This CDR3 is 17 amino acids long. CDR3 in DNA: TGTGCCAGCAGTATAGGCCGGACTAGCGGGAGGACCTATGAGCAGTTCTTC. It yields the protein CASSIGRTSGRTYEQFF.

This clonotype has ten or more counts. The chain carries TRBV6-1 and TRBJ2-1; TRBD1 agrees at 7 bases. V trimming: 2 bases; J trimming: 4 bases; junction bases outside the gene matches: 5. The CDR3 is made up of 15 amino acids. CDR1 and CDR2 from the germline V gene are MNHNS and SASEGT. The CDR3 sequence: CASSESGGTYNEQFF. CDR3 sequence (DNA): TGTGCCAGCAGTGAATCAGGGGGTACATACAATGAGCAGTTCTTC.

This chain joins TRBV19 and TRBJ1-4, with D uncertain. Germline values: CDR1 LNHDA, CDR2 SQIVND (reference sequence). V was trimmed by 8 bases and J by 0 bases, leaving 10 bases between them. The length of the CDR3 is 14 residues. The CDR3 DNA is TGTGCCAGTGGGGTCACAGCAACTAATGAAAAACTGTTTTTT. Protein sequence: CASGVTATNEKLFF.

This clonotype has just a few counts. V gene TRBV11-2 combines with J gene TRBJ2-5; 12 bases fit TRBD2. Trimming cost V 9 bases and J 6 bases; bases outside gene matches: 11. Germline CDR1 SGHAT, CDR2 FQNNGV. The CDR3 length is 15 residues. The chain's CDR3 is CASSIPGTSGQTQYF. The CDR3 DNA sequence: TGTGCCAGTAGTATACCCGGGACTAGCGGGCAGACCCAGTACTTC.

This clonotype has a count of ten or more. The genes are TRBV7-9 and TRBJ2-1; TRBD2 aligns across 7 bases. This CDR3 has 12 amino acids. V shed 1 base and J 9 bases; nucleotides not matched to a gene: 0. Germline CDR1 SEHNR, CDR2 FQNEAQ (reference sequence). CDR3: CASSLVAGEQFF. The CDR3 bases are TGTGCCAGCAGCTTAGTAGCGGGTGAGCAGTTCTTC. The variable domain in full, completed from reference TRBV7-9 and TRBJ2-1, reads DTGVSQNPRHKITKRGQNVTFRCDPISEHNRLYWYRQTLGQGPEFLTYFQNEAQLEKSRLLSDRFSAERPKGSFSTLEIQRTEQGDSAMYLCASSLVAGEQFFGPGTRLTVL.

This clonotype showed up just a few times. The genes are TRBV14 and TRBJ2-1, with 8 bases that match TRBD2. Germline lookup yields CDR1 SGHDN and CDR2 FVKESK. Trimming removed 3 bases from V and 4 bases from J; junction bases left unmatched: 5. CDR3 length: 15 residues. CDR3 residues: CASSHRRGVYNEQFF. The CDR3 DNA follows: TGTGCCAGCAGCCATAGGCGGGGGGTTTACAATGAGCAGTTCTTC.

This clonotype was counted many times. The chain has TRBV3-1 and TRBJ2-7, with D unresolved. The CDR3 contains 15 residues. Germline V lookup: CDR1 LGHDT, CDR2 YNNKEL (reference sequence). V was shortened by 0 bases and J by 0 bases, with 9 bases between the two germline ends. The CDR3 here is CASSQEPLSSYEQYF. CDR3 nucleotide sequence: TGTGCCAGCAGCCAAGAACCGCTCAGCTCCTACGAGCAGTACTTC.

There are a few counts of this clonotype. This chain uses TRBV3-1 with TRBJ2-2; D not certain. There are 12 residues in the CDR3. The V and J ends lost 0 bases and 8 bases respectively, with 4 bases between them. Germline V CDR1 and CDR2: LGHDT, YNNKEL (reference sequence). The CDR3 loop reads CASSQDLGELFF. For the CDR3, the DNA is TGTGCCAGCAGCCAAGATCTGGGGGAGCTGTTTTTT.

The gene calls are TRBV6-1 and TRBJ2-7; 7 bases match TRBD1. The V gene end was trimmed by 3 bases and the J gene end by 2 bases; junction bases not matched to a gene: 4. The germline CDR1 and CDR2 sequences are MNHNS and SASEGT. This CDR3 contains 14 residues. CDR3 protein: CASSDWTGPYEQYF. The CDR3 DNA is TGTGCCAGCAGTGACTGGACAGGCCCCTACGAGCAGTACTTC.

This clonotype was seen a few times. The V and J genes are TRBV12-3 or TRBV12-4 and TRBJ1-3; no definite D call. This CDR3 region has 14 residues. Trimming stripped 5 bases from V and 4 bases from J, with 12 bases between. The CDR3, as DNA: TGTGCCAGCAGTCCGACCAGCGCGGGAAACACCATATATTTT. This codes for CASSPTSAGNTIYF.

This clonotype was seen a handful of times. This chain joins TRBV5-1 and TRBJ2-1, with TRBD1 identical over 9 bases. Per the germline V gene, CDR1 is SGHRS and CDR2 is YFSETQ. V lost 0 bases to trimming and J lost 4 bases; unmatched junction nucleotides: 5. The CDR3 spans 16 residues. The CDR3 is CASSLGFGTGYNEQFF. Here the CDR3 DNA reads TGCGCCAGCAGCTTGGGATTCGGGACAGGGTACAATGAGCAGTTCTTC.

This clonotype was counted at least ten times. The V call is TRBV2, the J call TRBJ2-1, with 11 bases identical to TRBD2. Germline-derived CDR1 and CDR2 are SNHLY and FYNNEI. CDR3 length: 15 residues. The V gene end was trimmed by 7 bases and the J gene end by 2 bases; junction bases not matched to a gene: 4. The CDR3 DNA is TGTGCCAGCATGCCGACTAGCGGGGCCTACAATGAGCAGTTCTTC. Translation: CASMPTSGAYNEQFF.

This clonotype occurred many times. The DNA of the CDR3 is TGTGCCAGCAGTTTAGACGGCAACTGGTTCTACAATGAGCAGTTCTTC. Translated: CASSLDGNWFYNEQFF. V usage is TRBV12-3 or TRBV12-4 and J usage is TRBJ2-1, with D unclear. Trimming removed 1 base from V and 3 bases from J, with 13 bases in between. The CDR3 spans 16 residues.

This clonotype was counted a few times. The gene calls are TRBV12-3 or TRBV12-4 and TRBJ1-5; TRBD1 agrees at 9 bases. The CDR3 covers 16 residues. With 2 bases clipped from V and 4 bases from J, the junction kept 6 bases outside the gene matches. The CDR3 here is CASSLTGQGLNQPQHF. Here the CDR3 DNA reads TGTGCCAGCAGTTTAACGGGACAGGGATTAAATCAGCCCCAGCATTTT.

This clonotype was counted many times. This chain connects TRBV11-2 to TRBJ2-1; D possibly corresponds to TRBD2 (5 bases). The CDR3 is 12 residues long. V was trimmed by 4 bases and J by 10 bases, leaving 11 bases between them. Germline V CDR1 and CDR2: SGHAT, FQNNGV. This chain's CDR3 is CASSSTRTEQFF. The CDR3 bases are TGTGCCAGCAGCTCAACTAGAACCGAGCAGTTCTTC.

This clonotype appeared a few times. The chain uses TRBV24-1 and TRBJ1-4, with 7 bases lining up with TRBD1. CDR1 KGHDR and CDR2 SFDVKD come from the germline V gene. Germline trimming cut 3 bases from V and 8 bases from J; bases unmatched to any gene: 14. This CDR3 is 17 amino acids long. CDR3 region: CATSDGMSGTDNEKLFF. CDR3 nucleotides: TGTGCCACCAGTGATGGAATGTCCGGGACAGACAACGAAAAACTGTTTTTT.

This rearrangement joins TRBV5-6 to TRBJ2-7; no clear D gene. Germline V gene lookup returns CDR1 SGHDT and CDR2 YYEEEE. CDR3 length: 12 amino acids. Trimming took 1 base from V and 3 from J, leaving 5 bases between them. Written as DNA, the CDR3 is TGTGCCAGCAGCTTGTTCCGCTACGAGCAGTACTTC. Translated, it gives CASSLFRYEQYF.

This rearrangement joins TRBV5-1 to TRBJ2-2; D is ambiguous. V was cut by 0 bases and J by 4 bases, with 13 bases left in between. Germline loops: CDR1 SGHRS, CDR2 YFSETQ. The CDR3 sequence is 16 residues long. The CDR3 region is CASSLVIRVSTGELFF. The DNA for the CDR3 is TGCGCCAGCAGCTTGGTTATACGGGTATCCACCGGGGAGCTGTTTTTT.